A single sample gave rise to the 21 T cell receptor beta chains below, sequenced in a study of blood T cell repertoires in COVID-19. Repertoires were generated with immunoSEQ multiplex PCR, while TCRdb's copy carries only in-frame clones and drops some. Of around 450,000 clones listed, around 88% were seen once; the top ten hold about 4.5%. Sequencing was done on a sample of peripheral blood. The receptors were gathered from a woman aged 25 to 39 with acute or convalescent COVID-19.

This chain joins TRBV7-2 and TRBJ2-5; possible D gene TRBD2, 6 bases. V shed 0 bases and J shed 2 bases, with 10 bases lying between them. This CDR3 is 15 amino acids long. Looked up from germline, CDR1 is SGHTA and CDR2 is FQGNSA. The CDR3 DNA sequence: TGTGCCAGCAGCTTAGCGGGGGGACGTCAAGAGACCCAGTACTTC. Translating gives CASSLAGGRQETQYF.

The rearrangement joins TRBV28 to TRBJ2-7; a weak D match, TRBD1 (7 bases). This CDR3 is built from 16 residues. CDR1 and CDR2 (germline): MDHEN, SYDVKM. V lost 2 bases to trimming and J lost 7 bases, with 21 bases between them. The CDR3 region is CASSLRRRTGAGEQYF. CDR3 nucleotides: TGTGCCAGCAGTTTACGACGCCGTACAGGGGCGGGGGAGCAGTACTTC.

This clone was observed a handful of times. V and J are TRBV5-5 and TRBJ1-5; 7 bases align to TRBD1. The V segment lost 3 bases and the J segment 4 bases; nucleotides outside the gene matches: 4. The CDR3 spans 14 residues. CDR1 is SGHKS, CDR2 YYEKEE, per germline (reference sequence). The CDR3 loop is CASSSSTGNQPQHF. CDR3 DNA sequence: TGTGCCAGCAGCTCCTCGACAGGGAATCAGCCCCAGCATTTT.

This clone was counted a few times. This rearrangement joins TRBV6-1 to TRBJ1-4, with no clear D. V gave up 3 bases and J gave up 11 bases, with 16 bases separating them. This CDR3 contains 14 residues. In germline, CDR1 is MNHNS, CDR2 SASEGT. The DNA for the CDR3 is TGTGCCAGCAGTGACGAAGGAGGTTTCTGGAAACTGTTTTTT. Translating gives CASSDEGGFWKLFF.

This clone was picked up a small number of times. The chain joins TRBV28 to TRBJ1-1; 7 nucleotides agree with TRBD1. This CDR3 region has 13 residues. V was clipped by 6 bases and J by 7 bases; unmatched bases: 8. The germline gives CDR1 MDHEN, CDR2 SYDVKM. The CDR3 region is CASRIPGTDEAFF. CDR3 nucleotides: TGTGCCAGCAGGATCCCCGGGACAGATGAAGCTTTCTTT.

The chain joins TRBV6-5 to TRBJ2-1, with D possibly matching TRBD1 (6 bases). CDR1 is MNHEY, CDR2 SVGAGI, per germline. Trimming took 5 bases from V and 10 from J, leaving 18 bases between them. This CDR3 contains 14 residues. For the CDR3, the DNA is TGTGCCAGCAGTCGAATCCCCCCCCAGGGGGAGCAGTTCTTC. Its translation: CASSRIPPQGEQFF.

The CDR3 is CASSYSGGASNEQFF. DNA for the CDR3: TGTGCCAGCAGTTATAGCGGGGGGGCCTCAAATGAGCAGTTCTTC. The V and J genes are TRBV7-2 and TRBJ2-1, with TRBD2 matching over 11 bases. Germline CDR1 and CDR2: SGHTA and FQGNSA. The CDR3 runs to 15 residues. Losses at the gene ends were 6 bases for V and 7 bases for J; bases not matched to a gene: 8.

This clone was observed a single time. CDR3 nucleotides: TGTGCCAGCACCTTAAGAGGATCCTCAGATACGCAGTATTTT. Its translation is CASTLRGSSDTQYF. The rearrangement uses TRBV3-1 (or the pseudogene TRBV3-2) and TRBJ2-3; no reliable D call. The CDR3 spans 14 residues. V lost 7 bases, J lost 4 bases, and 15 bases lay in between. The germline CDR1 and CDR2 sequences are LGHDT and YNNKEL (reference sequence).

The chain joins TRBV3-1 (or the pseudogene TRBV3-2) to TRBJ2-2, with D tentatively TRBD2 (5 bases). V lost 2 bases and J lost 7, with 17 bases in between. Germline-derived CDR1 and CDR2 are LGHDT and YNNKEL (reference sequence). The CDR3 runs to 16 residues. CDR3 residues: CASSQSGLTWGGELFF. CDR3 sequence (DNA): TGTGCCAGCAGCCAAAGCGGCCTTACCTGGGGCGGGGAGCTGTTTTTT.

The chain joins TRBV19 to TRBJ2-5, with D maybe TRBD1 (5 bases). Trimming stripped 10 bases from V and 6 bases from J, with 18 bases between. CDR1 LNHDA and CDR2 SQIVND come from the germline V gene (reference sequence). The CDR3 extends over 13 amino acids. CDR3 in DNA: TGTGCCACCCCGGAGTGGGGCATGAAGACCCAGTACTTC. It codes for CATPEWGMKTQYF.

The rearrangement uses TRBV28 and TRBJ1-4, with 9 bases lining up with TRBD1. The CDR3 contains 14 residues. V was pared by 9 bases and J by 5 bases, with 7 bases of the junction left unmatched. Germline V gene sequence: CDR1 MDHEN, CDR2 SYDVKM. CDR3 in amino acids: CASTTGGANEKLFF. The CDR3 DNA reads TGTGCCAGTACCACAGGGGGCGCGAATGAAAAACTGTTTTTT.

This clone was recorded a few times. The rearrangement joins TRBV14 to TRBJ2-7, with D unclear. Germline values: CDR1 SGHDN, CDR2 FVKESK. This CDR3 has 13 residues. The V and J ends lost 6 bases and 2 bases respectively, with 11 bases between them. The CDR3 region has the DNA TGTGCCAGCAGGGAGAGATCTACCTACGAGCAGTACTTC. As protein: CASRERSTYEQYF.

V gene TRBV6-5 combines with J gene TRBJ2-3; D remains ambiguous. The germline V gene has CDR1 MNHEY and CDR2 SVGAGI. The CDR3 spans 15 residues. Trimming shortened V by 6 bases and J by 0 bases, and 13 bases separated the two germline ends. DNA of the CDR3: TGTGCCAGCAGCCCGTCGAGCCATAGCACAGATACGCAGTATTTT. Protein: CASSPSSHSTDTQYF.

The J gene is TRBJ2-7, the V gene TRBV27; 11 positions match TRBD1. From germline, CDR1 is MNHEY and CDR2 SMNVEV (reference sequence). This CDR3 spans 15 amino acids. V lost 6 bases, J lost 4 bases, and 8 bases stayed unmatched. As DNA, the CDR3 is TGTGCCAGCAGCCTCCTGGGACAGGGGGTATACGAGCAGTACTTC. Translated: CASSLLGQGVYEQYF.

This clone has just a few counts. This chain links TRBV6-1 with TRBJ1-1; 10 nucleotides align to TRBD1. Germline V gene sequence: CDR1 MNHNS, CDR2 SASEGT. V shed 3 bases, J shed 8 bases, and the junction held 9 bases outside the gene matches. The CDR3 has 15 amino acids. DNA for the CDR3: TGTGCCAGCAGTGACCGGGACAGGGGAGTTCACGAAGCTTTCTTT. Its translation: CASSDRDRGVHEAFF.

Remarks on this clone: This same CDR3 is encoded by further DNA sequences in the sample. The V call is TRBV2, the J call TRBJ1-5; D is undetermined. V lost 6 bases, J lost 0 bases, and 6 bases lay in between. CDR3 length: 13 amino acids. Germline CDR1 and CDR2: SNHLY and FYNNEI. CDR3 DNA sequence: TGTGCCAGCAGCGTATATAGCAATCAGCCCCAGCATTTT. It encodes CASSVYSNQPQHF.

V is TRBV6-1 and J is TRBJ2-4; the match to TRBD2 covers 8 bases. V was clipped by 3 bases and J by 7 bases; unmatched bases: 5. Germline-derived CDR1 and CDR2 are MNHNS and SASEGT. The CDR3 is made up of 14 amino acids. Here the CDR3 DNA reads TGTGCCAGCAGTGACGGGGGGGGCGCGAACATTCAGTACTTC. It specifies CASSDGGGANIQYF.

The rearrangement uses TRBV5-4 and TRBJ1-4; no clear D gene. The CDR3 has 14 amino acids. Germline CDR1 and CDR2: SGHNT and YYREEE (reference sequence). With 7 bases removed from V and 5 bases from J, the gap between germline ends came to 15 bases. The CDR3 spells CASGNSGSNEKLFF. The CDR3 DNA reads TGTGCCAGCGGAAACAGCGGTTCAAATGAAAAACTGTTTTTT.

The chain combines TRBV15 with TRBJ2-3; 8 bases match TRBD2. This CDR3 region has 16 residues. V was pared by 0 bases and J by 4 bases, with 6 bases of the junction left unmatched. Per germline, CDR1 LNHNV and CDR2 YYDKDF (reference sequence). The CDR3 DNA reads as TGTGCCACCAGCAGAGATCTTACGGGGGGGGCAGATACGCAGTATTTT. Translation gives CATSRDLTGGADTQYF.

Only a few counts were recorded for this clone. The chain combines TRBV9 with TRBJ1-1; D remains unclear. Germline V gene lookup returns CDR1 SGDLS and CDR2 YYNGEE. There are 13 residues in the CDR3. The V gene lost 0 bases and the J gene lost 1 base, with 4 bases spanning the gap. The CDR3 DNA reads as TGTGCCAGCAGCGTAGACGGGAACACTGAAGCTTTCTTT. Protein: CASSVDGNTEAFF.

The V and J genes are TRBV4-1 and TRBJ1-1; 7 positions match TRBD1. Unmatched junction bases numbered 8, after V lost 4 bases and J lost 0 bases. Germline CDR1 reads MGHRA; CDR2 reads YSYEKL. This CDR3 contains 16 residues. CDR3 residues: CASSLRIDRVNTEAFF. The CDR3 nucleotides read TGCGCCAGCAGCCTCCGTATAGACAGGGTGAACACTGAAGCTTTCTTT.